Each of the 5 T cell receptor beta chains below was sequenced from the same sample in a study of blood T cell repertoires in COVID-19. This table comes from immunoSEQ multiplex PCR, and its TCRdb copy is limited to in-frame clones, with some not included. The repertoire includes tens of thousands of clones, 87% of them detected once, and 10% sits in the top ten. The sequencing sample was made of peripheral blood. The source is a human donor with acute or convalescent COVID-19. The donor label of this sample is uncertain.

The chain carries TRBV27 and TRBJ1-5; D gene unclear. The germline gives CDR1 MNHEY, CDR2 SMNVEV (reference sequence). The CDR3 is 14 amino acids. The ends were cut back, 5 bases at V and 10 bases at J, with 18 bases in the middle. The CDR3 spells CASSRLSPGFPQHF. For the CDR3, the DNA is TGTGCCAGCAGTCGACTCTCTCCGGGATTTCCCCAGCATTTT.

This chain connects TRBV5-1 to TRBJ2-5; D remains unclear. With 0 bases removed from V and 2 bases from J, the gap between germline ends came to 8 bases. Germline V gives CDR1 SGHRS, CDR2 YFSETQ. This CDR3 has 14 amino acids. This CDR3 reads CASSLVTDQETQYF. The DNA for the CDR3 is TGCGCCAGCAGCTTGGTAACAGATCAAGAGACCCAGTACTTC. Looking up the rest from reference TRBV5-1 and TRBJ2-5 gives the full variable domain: KAGVTQTPRYLIKTRGQQVTLSCSPISGHRSVSWYQQTPGQGLQFLFEYFSETQRNKGNFPGRFSGRQFSNSRSEMNVSTLELGDSALYLCASSLVTDQETQYFGPGTRLLVL.

In DNA, the CDR3 is TGCGCCAGCAGCTTGGCGGAGCAGGGGACGCTCACAGTAGATACGCAGTATTTT. It translates to CASSLAEQGTLTVDTQYF. The chain is built from TRBV5-1 and TRBJ2-3; D may be TRBD1 (6 bases). Germline CDR1 is SGHRS and CDR2 is YFSETQ. CDR3 length equals 18 residues. With 0 bases removed from V and 5 bases from J, the gap between germline ends came to 22 bases.

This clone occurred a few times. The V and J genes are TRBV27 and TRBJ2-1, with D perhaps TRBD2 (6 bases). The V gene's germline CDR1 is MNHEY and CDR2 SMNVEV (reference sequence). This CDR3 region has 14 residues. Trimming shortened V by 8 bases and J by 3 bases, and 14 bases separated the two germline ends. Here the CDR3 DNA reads TGTGCCAGCTTCCGGGACTCCTACTACAATGAGCAGTTCTTC. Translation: CASFRDSYYNEQFF.

CDR3 protein: CASSSPPGRGYYGYTF. DNA for the CDR3: TGTGCCAGCAGCTCACCCCCTGGGAGGGGATACTATGGCTACACCTTC. The chain carries TRBV5-6 and TRBJ1-2, with D tentatively TRBD1 (5 bases). The germline gives CDR1 SGHDT, CDR2 YYEEEE. V was shortened by 3 bases and J by 3 bases, with 18 bases between the two germline ends. This CDR3 is 16 amino acids long.